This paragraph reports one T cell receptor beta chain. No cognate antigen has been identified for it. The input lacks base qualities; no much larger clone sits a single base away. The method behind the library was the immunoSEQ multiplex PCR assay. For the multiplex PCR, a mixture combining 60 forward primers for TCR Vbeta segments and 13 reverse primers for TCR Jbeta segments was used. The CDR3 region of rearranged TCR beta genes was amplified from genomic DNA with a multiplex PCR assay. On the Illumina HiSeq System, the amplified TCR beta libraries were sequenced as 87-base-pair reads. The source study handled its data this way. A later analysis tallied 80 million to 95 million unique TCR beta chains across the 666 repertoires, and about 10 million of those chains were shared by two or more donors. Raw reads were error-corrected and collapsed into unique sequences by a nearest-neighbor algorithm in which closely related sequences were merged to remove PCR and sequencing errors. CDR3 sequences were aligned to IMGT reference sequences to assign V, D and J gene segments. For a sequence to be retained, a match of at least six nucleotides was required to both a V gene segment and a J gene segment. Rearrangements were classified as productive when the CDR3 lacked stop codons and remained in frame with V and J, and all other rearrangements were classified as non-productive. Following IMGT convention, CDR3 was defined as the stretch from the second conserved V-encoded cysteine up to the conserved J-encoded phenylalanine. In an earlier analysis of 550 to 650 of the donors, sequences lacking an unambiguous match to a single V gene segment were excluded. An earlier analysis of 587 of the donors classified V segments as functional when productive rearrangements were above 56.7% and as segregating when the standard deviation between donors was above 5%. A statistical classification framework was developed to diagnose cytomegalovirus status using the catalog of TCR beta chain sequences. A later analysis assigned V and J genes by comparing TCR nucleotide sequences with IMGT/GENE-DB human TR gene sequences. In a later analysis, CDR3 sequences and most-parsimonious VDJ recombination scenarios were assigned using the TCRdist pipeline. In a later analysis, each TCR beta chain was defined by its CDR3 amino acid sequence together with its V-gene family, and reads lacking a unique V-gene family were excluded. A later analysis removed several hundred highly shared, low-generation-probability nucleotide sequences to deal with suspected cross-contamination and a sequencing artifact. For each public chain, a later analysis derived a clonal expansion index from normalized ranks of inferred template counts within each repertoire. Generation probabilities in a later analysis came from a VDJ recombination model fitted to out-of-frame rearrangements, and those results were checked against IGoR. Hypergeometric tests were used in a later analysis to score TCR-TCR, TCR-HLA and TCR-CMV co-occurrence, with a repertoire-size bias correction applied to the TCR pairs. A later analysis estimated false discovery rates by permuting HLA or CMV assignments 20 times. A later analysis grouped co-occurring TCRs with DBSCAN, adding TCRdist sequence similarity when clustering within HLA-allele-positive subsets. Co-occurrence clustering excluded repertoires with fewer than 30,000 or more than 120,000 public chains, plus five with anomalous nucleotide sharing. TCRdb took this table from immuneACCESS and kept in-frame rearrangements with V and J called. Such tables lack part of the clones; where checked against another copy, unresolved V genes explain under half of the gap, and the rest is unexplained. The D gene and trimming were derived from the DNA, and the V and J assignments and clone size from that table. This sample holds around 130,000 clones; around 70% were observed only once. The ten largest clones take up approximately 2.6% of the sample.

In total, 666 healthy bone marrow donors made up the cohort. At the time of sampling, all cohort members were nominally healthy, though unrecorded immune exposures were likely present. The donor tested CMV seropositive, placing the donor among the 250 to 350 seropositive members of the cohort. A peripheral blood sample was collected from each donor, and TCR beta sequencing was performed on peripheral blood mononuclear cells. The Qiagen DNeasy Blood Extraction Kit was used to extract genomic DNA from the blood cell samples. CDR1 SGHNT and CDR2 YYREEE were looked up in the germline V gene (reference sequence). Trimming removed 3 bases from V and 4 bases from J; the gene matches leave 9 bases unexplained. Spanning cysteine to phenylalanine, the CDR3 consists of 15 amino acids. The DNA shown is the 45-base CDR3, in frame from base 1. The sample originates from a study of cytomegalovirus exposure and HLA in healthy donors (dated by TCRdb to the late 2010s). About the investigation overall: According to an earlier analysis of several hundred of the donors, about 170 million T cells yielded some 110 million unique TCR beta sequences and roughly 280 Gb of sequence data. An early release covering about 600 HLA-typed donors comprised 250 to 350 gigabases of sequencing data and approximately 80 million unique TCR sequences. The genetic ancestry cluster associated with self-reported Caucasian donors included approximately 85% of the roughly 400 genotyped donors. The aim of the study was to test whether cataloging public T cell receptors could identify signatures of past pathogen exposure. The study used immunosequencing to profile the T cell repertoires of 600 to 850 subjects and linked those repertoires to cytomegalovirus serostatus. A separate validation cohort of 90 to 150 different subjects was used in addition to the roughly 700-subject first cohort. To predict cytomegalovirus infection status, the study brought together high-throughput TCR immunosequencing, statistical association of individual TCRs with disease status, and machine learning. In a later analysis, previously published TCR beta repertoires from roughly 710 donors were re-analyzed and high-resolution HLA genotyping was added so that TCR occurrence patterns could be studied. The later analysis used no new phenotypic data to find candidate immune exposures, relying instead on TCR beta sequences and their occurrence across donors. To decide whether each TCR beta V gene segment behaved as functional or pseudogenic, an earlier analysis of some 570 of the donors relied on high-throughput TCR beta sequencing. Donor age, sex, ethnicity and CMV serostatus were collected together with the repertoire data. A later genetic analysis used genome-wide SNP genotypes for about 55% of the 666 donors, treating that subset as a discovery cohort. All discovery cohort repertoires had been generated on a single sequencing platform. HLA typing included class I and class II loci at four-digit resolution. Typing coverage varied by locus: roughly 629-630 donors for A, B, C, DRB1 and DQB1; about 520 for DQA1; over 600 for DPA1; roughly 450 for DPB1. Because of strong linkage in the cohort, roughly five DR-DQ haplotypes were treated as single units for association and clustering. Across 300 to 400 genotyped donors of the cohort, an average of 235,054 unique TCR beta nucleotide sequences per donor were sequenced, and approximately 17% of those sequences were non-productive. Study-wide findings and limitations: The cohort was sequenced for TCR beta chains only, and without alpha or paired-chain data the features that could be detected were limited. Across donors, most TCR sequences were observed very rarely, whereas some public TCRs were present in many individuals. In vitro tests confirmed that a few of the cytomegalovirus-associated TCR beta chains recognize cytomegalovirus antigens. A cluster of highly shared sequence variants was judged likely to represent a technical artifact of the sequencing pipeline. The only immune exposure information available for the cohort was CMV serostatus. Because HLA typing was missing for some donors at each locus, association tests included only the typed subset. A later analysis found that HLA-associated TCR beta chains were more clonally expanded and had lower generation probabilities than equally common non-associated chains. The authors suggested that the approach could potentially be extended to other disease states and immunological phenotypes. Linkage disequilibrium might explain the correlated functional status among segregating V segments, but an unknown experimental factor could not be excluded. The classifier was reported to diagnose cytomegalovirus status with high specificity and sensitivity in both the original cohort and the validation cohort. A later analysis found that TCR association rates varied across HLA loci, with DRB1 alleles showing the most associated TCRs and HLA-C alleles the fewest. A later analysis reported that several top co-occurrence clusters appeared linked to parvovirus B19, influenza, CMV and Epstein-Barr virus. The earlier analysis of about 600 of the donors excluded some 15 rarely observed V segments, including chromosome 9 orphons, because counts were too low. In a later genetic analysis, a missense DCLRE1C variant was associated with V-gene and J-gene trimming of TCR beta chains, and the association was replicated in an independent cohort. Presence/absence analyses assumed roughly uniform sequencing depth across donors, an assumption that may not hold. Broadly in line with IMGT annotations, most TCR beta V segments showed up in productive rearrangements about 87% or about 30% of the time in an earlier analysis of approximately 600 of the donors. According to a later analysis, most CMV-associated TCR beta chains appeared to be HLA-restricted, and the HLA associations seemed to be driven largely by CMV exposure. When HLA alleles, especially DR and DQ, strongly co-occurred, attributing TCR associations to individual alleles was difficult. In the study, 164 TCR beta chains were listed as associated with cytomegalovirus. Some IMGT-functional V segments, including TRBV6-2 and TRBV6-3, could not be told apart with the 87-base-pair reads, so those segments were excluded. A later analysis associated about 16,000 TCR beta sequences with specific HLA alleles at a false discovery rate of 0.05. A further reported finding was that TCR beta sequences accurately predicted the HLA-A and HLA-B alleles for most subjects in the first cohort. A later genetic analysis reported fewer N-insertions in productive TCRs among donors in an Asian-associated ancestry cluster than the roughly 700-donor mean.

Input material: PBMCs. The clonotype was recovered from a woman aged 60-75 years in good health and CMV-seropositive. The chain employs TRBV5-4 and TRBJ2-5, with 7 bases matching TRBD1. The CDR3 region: CASSSGQPSGETQYF. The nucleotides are TGTGCCAGCAGCTCGGGACAGCCGTCGGGAGAGACCCAGTACTTC.